Listed here are 22 T cell receptor beta chains from one sample, sequenced in a study of Graves' ophthalmopathy and Graves' hyperthyroidism. For repertoire sequencing, the TCR beta CDR3 regions were amplified from RNA transcripts. HTBI primers were employed in first-round RT-PCR, then a second-round multiplex PCR followed. MiXCR, applied by TCRdb to the multiplex PCR reads, yields one record per CDR3 protein. There are roughly 610,000 distinct CDR3 sequences in the sample; over 20% occur only once, and roughly 6.9% lies in the top ten. The sequenced sample was peripheral blood. Receptors were obtained from a woman aged 18-29 years with stable Graves' hyperthyroidism. Some clones in this sample may be carry-over from other donors' samples.

Many counts were recorded for this clonotype. The rearrangement joins TRBV6-4 to TRBJ2-7; 16 nucleotides match TRBD2. Trimming removed 5 bases from V and 3 bases from J; junction bases left unmatched: 10. CDR3 length: 18 amino acids. Germline V lookup: CDR1 MRHNA, CDR2 SNTAGT. CDR3 in amino acids: CASSQSGLAGGYLYEQYF. CDR3 DNA: TGTGCCAGCAGTCAATCGGGACTAGCGGGAGGGTACCTCTACGAGCAGTACTTC.

The chain links TRBV10-3 to TRBJ2-5, with 10 bases fitting TRBD2. V shed 5 bases, J shed 5 bases, and the junction held 11 bases outside the gene matches. Germline V CDR1 and CDR2: ENHRY, SYGVKD. The CDR3 is 16 residues long. The CDR3 spells CAISPSSGGSSETQYF. Written as DNA, the CDR3 is TGTGCCATCAGTCCTAGTAGCGGGGGGAGTTCGGAGACCCAGTACTTC.

The chain links TRBV20-1 to TRBJ2-5, with D possibly called TRBD1 or TRBD2 (5 bases each). With 3 bases removed from V and 6 bases from J, the gap between germline ends came to 14 bases. The CDR3 consists of 13 residues. CDR1 and CDR2 from the germline V gene are DFQATT and SNEGSKA (reference sequence). CDR3 residues: CSASLRGGKTQYF. The DNA for the CDR3 is TGCAGTGCTAGTCTGAGGGGTGGAAAGACCCAGTACTTC.

This clonotype occurred many times. At one of its ends the junction is not consistent with the germline gene, which may arise from a read error. V and J are TRBV12-3 or TRBV12-4 and TRBJ2-7; TRBD1 might be the D (5 bases). This CDR3 region has 13 residues. The CDR3 loop reads CASSLVQGYEQYF. CDR3 sequence (DNA): TGTGCCAGCAGCTTAGTCCAGGGCTACGAGCAGTACTTC.

Ten or more counts support this clonotype. CDR3 amino acids: CASRGGQNSYEQYF. The CDR3 DNA reads TGCGCCAGCAGGGGGGGGCAGAACTCCTACGAGCAGTACTTC. The rearrangement links TRBV5-1 to TRBJ2-7; TRBD2 is a possible D gene (7 bases). Trimming pared 5 bases from V and 0 bases from J, leaving 12 bases between. Germline V gene lookup returns CDR1 SGHRS and CDR2 YFSETQ. The CDR3 contains 14 residues.

In the case of this clonotype: A much larger clone lies one base from this, so it may be a read error. The genes are TRBV4-1 and TRBJ1-1; D not certain. The CDR3 runs 15 residues. CDR1 is MGHRA, CDR2 YSYEKL, per germline. The CDR3 loop is CASIQPLEENTEAFF. The CDR3 coding sequence is TGCGCCAGCATCCAACCCCTGGAGGAGAACACTGAAGCTTTCTTT.

The rearrangement uses TRBV10-3 and TRBJ2-7; D is tentatively TRBD1 or TRBD2 (5 bases each). V lost 2 bases to trimming and J lost 6 bases, with 8 bases between them. Germline V lookup: CDR1 ENHRY, CDR2 SYGVKD. CDR3 length equals 12 residues. The CDR3 loop reads CAISEAGAEQYF. The CDR3 DNA is TGTGCCATCAGTGAGGCCGGGGCCGAGCAGTACTTC.

This clonotype was observed many times. V gene TRBV12-3 or TRBV12-4 combines with J gene TRBJ2-5; 9 bases are shared with TRBD2. The J segment lost 3 bases and the V segment lost 6 bases, leaving 5 bases of the junction unmatched. The CDR3 is made up of 14 amino acids. The DNA of the CDR3 is TGTGCCAGCAGGCGGGGGGGACGGGAAGAGACCCAGTACTTC. It codes for CASRRGGREETQYF.

The chain recombines TRBV29-1 with TRBJ2-7; D gene ambiguous. The CDR3 length is 10 residues. The germline gives CDR1 SQVTM, CDR2 ANQGSEA. Trimming shortened V by 6 bases and J by 7 bases, and 10 bases separated the two germline ends. DNA for the CDR3: TGCAGCGTCTCGCTCGCAGAGCAGTACTTC. Protein sequence: CSVSLAEQYF.

This clonotype was counted a few times. The chain carries TRBV5-1 and TRBJ2-3; D perhaps matches TRBD2 (6 bases). The CDR3 is 15 amino acids. The germline gives CDR1 SGHRS, CDR2 YFSETQ. V was clipped by 5 bases and J by 0 bases, with 13 bases between them. The CDR3 sequence is CASRSSGGSTDTQYF. CDR3 sequence (DNA): TGCGCCAGCAGATCTAGTGGAGGGAGCACAGATACGCAGTATTTT.

This clonotype has a handful of counts. The CDR3 DNA is TGTGCCAGCAGCCTTCGGGACTTCACTGAAGCTTTCTTT. Protein product: CASSLRDFTEAFF. The V call is TRBV9, the J call TRBJ1-1; tentatively, D is TRBD1 (5 bases). Trimming took 4 bases from V and 4 from J, leaving 11 bases between them. The length of the CDR3 is 13 residues. CDR1 SGDLS and CDR2 YYNGEE come from the germline V gene.

Ten or more counts support this clonotype. The chain carries TRBV7-9 and TRBJ1-1; D is unclear. The V end lost 1 base, the J end lost 10 bases, and 4 bases lay between the germline ends. The V gene's germline CDR1 is SEHNR and CDR2 FQNEAQ (reference sequence). The CDR3 loop spans 10 amino acids. The CDR3 protein is CASSLEAAFF. The CDR3, as DNA: TGTGCCAGCAGCTTAGAGGCAGCTTTCTTT. The complete variable domain, with remaining parts taken from reference TRBV7-9 and TRBJ1-1, reads DTGVSQNPRHKITKRGQNVTFRCDPISEHNRLYWYRQTLGQGPEFLTYFQNEAQLEKSRLLSDRFSAERPKGSFSTLEIQRTEQGDSAMYLCASSLEAAFFGQGTRLTVV.

The rearrangement uses TRBV5-1 and TRBJ2-7, with 12 bases lining up with TRBD2. The trim removed 1 base at V and 5 bases at J, leaving 10 bases unmatched. This CDR3 comprises 17 residues. Germline lookup yields CDR1 SGHRS and CDR2 YFSETQ. The chain's CDR3 is CASSLKRKLAGGHEQYF. DNA of the CDR3: TGCGCCAGCAGCTTGAAAAGGAAACTAGCGGGGGGCCACGAGCAGTACTTC.

This clonotype was seen a single time. The V call is TRBV12-3 or TRBV12-4, the J call TRBJ2-1; no clear D. V was shortened by 5 bases and J by 10 bases, with 12 bases between the two germline ends. The CDR3 covers 12 residues. The CDR3 loop is CASSPSLSEQFF. The CDR3 DNA reads TGTGCCAGCAGTCCCTCACTGTCGGAGCAGTTCTTC.

This clonotype was detected a few times. Here the CDR3 reads CASSQAGQGRNQPQHF. CDR3 in DNA: TGTGCCAGCAGCCAAGCAGGGCAGGGGCGCAATCAGCCCCAGCATTTT. V is TRBV3-1 and J is TRBJ1-5, with D maybe TRBD1 (6 bases). This CDR3 has 16 residues. Germline V gene data show CDR1 as LGHDT and CDR2 as YNNKEL (reference sequence). The V and J ends lost 1 base and 2 bases respectively, with 12 bases between them.

This clonotype showed up many times. V usage is TRBV27 and J usage is TRBJ2-7, with TRBD2 as a possible D gene (6 bases). Germline-derived CDR1 and CDR2 are MNHEY and SMNVEV (reference sequence). This CDR3 region has 16 residues. V was pared by 5 bases and J by 3 bases, with 20 bases between. This CDR3 is CASSMFAGRFLYEQYF. The CDR3 nucleotides are TGTGCCAGCAGTATGTTTGCGGGGCGGTTCCTCTACGAGCAGTACTTC.

The genes are TRBV12-3 or TRBV12-4 and TRBJ2-2, with 12 positions matching TRBD1. Germline trimming cut 5 bases from V and 8 bases from J; bases unmatched to any gene: 6. CDR3 size: 15 residues. The CDR3 DNA sequence: TGTGCCAGCAGTACCGGGACAGGGGGCGTGGGGGAGCTGTTTTTT. Its protein product is CASSTGTGGVGELFF.

This clonotype has ten or more counts. The gene calls are TRBV25-1 and TRBJ2-7, with TRBD2 matching 15 bases. CDR1 is MGHDK and CDR2 is SYGVNS in the germline V gene. V shed 4 bases, J shed 7 bases, and the junction held 5 bases outside the gene matches. The length of the CDR3 is 15 residues. The CDR3 reads CASSAPGLAGGEQYF. The CDR3 bases are TGTGCCAGCAGTGCCCCGGGACTAGCGGGGGGAGAGCAGTACTTC.

This chain joins TRBV20-1 and TRBJ2-5, with 7 nucleotides matching TRBD1. Trimming at V came to 5 bases and at J to 4 bases, leaving 7 bases not matched to a gene. The CDR3 spans 13 residues. Looked up from germline, CDR1 is DFQATT and CDR2 is SNEGSKA (reference sequence). The CDR3 region is CSALGNRGETQYF. In DNA, the CDR3 is TGCAGTGCTCTTGGGAACAGGGGAGAGACCCAGTACTTC.

This clonotype was detected many times. This sequence joins TRBV20-1 and TRBJ2-7, with D possibly matching TRBD2 (5 bases). From germline, CDR1 is DFQATT and CDR2 SNEGSKA (reference sequence). CDR3 length: 13 amino acids. V lost 1 base, J lost 3 bases, and 10 bases lay in between. The CDR3 sequence is CSARGRAYYEQYF. The CDR3 DNA is TGCAGTGCTAGAGGGCGGGCCTACTACGAGCAGTACTTC.

In this sample, this clonotype turned up a few times. The V call is TRBV6-1, the J call TRBJ1-2; D not resolved. Germline V gives CDR1 MNHNS, CDR2 SASEGT. The CDR3 loop spans 15 amino acids. The V end was cut by 8 bases, the J end by 0 bases, with 16 bases between. The DNA of the CDR3 is TGTGCCAGCCGACCGGTGGCAGCTGCTAACTATGGCTACACCTTC. Its translation: CASRPVAAANYGYTF.

This clonotype was detected many times. This chain links TRBV6-2 or TRBV6-3 with TRBJ2-7; possibly TRBD1 for D (5 bases). This CDR3 is built from 15 residues. The V end lost 6 bases, the J end lost 5 bases, and 20 bases lay between the germline ends. CDR1 is MNHEY and CDR2 is SVGEGT in the germline V gene. CDR3 sequence (DNA): TGTGCCAGCAGATTACCACGCAGGGCTCTTCACGAGCAGTACTTC. Protein product: CASRLPRRALHEQYF.